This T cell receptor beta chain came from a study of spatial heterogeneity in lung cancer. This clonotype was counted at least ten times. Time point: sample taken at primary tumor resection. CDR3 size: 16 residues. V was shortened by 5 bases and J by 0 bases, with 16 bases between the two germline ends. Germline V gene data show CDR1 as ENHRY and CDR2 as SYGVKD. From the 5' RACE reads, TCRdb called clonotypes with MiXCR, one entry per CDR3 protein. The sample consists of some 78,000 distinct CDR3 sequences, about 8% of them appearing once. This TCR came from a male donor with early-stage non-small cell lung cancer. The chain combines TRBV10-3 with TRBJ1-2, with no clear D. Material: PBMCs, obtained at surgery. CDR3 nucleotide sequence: TGTGCCATCAGTTCTACCTCAGGTTTAGCTAACTATGGCTACACCTTC. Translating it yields CAISSTSGLANYGYTF.